This T cell receptor beta chain was obtained from a study of siplizumab effects on memory and regulatory T cells. Looked up from germline, CDR1 is MGHDK and CDR2 is SYGVNS. The CDR3 is 15 amino acids. With 2 bases removed from V and 4 bases from J, the gap between germline ends came to 9 bases. The method was immunoSEQ multiplex PCR; TCRdb's version includes in-frame clones alone and lacks a portion of them. The repertoire holds under 140,000 clones, with 80% to 95% as singletons. Specimen: CD4+ T cells sorted from blood. V and J are TRBV25-1 and TRBJ1-6; TRBD1 is a possible D gene (5 bases). The clonotype was recovered from a human donor in good health. The CDR3 DNA is TGTGCCAGCAGTGAAGGGACGTGGTATAATTCACCCCTCCACTTT. It yields the protein CASSEGTWYNSPLHF.